This T cell receptor beta chain was sequenced in a study of CD4 T cells in relation to SARS-CoV-2 and coronaviruses. Background on the study: PBMCs were cultured with antigen for about eleven days before TCR beta sequencing.

CDR3 size: 18 residues. The ends lost 3 bases at V and 0 bases at J; junction bases unmatched: 11. Germline CDR1 and CDR2: LNHNV and YYDKDF (reference sequence). CD4+ T cells from unexposed donors were obtained before the COVID-19 pandemic (2011-2018). Isolation of CD4+ T cells took place after about 9 days in culture. Sequencing used immunoSEQ multiplex PCR; TCRdb keeps in-frame clones, though not all of them. Of 20,000 to 25,000 clones in the sample, 74% were seen once. Note on this clone: Its antigen is undetermined.

This clonotype was obtained from a human donor in good health. The sequenced sample was CD4+ T cells from PBMCs, cultured in vitro. The chain is built from TRBV15 and TRBJ2-3; 8 nucleotides agree with TRBD1. The CDR3 DNA reads as TGTGCCACCAGCAGTTATCCAATGACAGGGGATAGCACAGATACGCAGTATTTT. It encodes CATSSYPMTGDSTDTQYF.